Detailed here is one T cell receptor beta chain. Its matching antigen is unknown. The data derive from a study of OX40 agonist ivuxolimab in advanced cancers. Study-level background: The mean age was 60 years, ranging from roughly 23 to 90, with 82.7% of participants male. Notes on the study in general: Among the least clonally expanded were partial responders at 0.1-3.0 mg/kg.

Sequencing used immunoSEQ multiplex PCR; TCRdb keeps in-frame clones, though not all of them. Altogether about 87,000 clones are present, approximately 90% being singletons, with the ten largest covering about 1.5%. CDR1 is SGHAT, CDR2 FQNNGV, per germline. V was pared by 2 bases and J by 5 bases, with 9 bases between. CDR3 size: 13 residues. The chain combines TRBV11-2 with TRBJ1-2; D not resolved. The source was CD4+ or CD8+ T cells sorted from blood, collected in a trial of the OX40 agonist ivuxolimab. This clonotype was obtained from an adult with an advanced solid tumor such as melanoma, head and neck, liver or kidney cancer. The CDR3 here is CASSLYGKYGYTF. The CDR3 DNA reads TGTGCCAGCAGCTTATATGGGAAGTATGGCTACACCTTC. Full variable domain (outside the CDR3, taken from reference TRBV11-2 and TRBJ1-2): EAGVAQSPRYKIIEKRQSVAFWCNPISGHATLYWYQQILGQGPKLLIQFQNNGVVDDSQLPKDRFSAERLKGVDSTLKIQPAKLEDSAVYLCASSLYGKYGYTFGSGTRLTVV.